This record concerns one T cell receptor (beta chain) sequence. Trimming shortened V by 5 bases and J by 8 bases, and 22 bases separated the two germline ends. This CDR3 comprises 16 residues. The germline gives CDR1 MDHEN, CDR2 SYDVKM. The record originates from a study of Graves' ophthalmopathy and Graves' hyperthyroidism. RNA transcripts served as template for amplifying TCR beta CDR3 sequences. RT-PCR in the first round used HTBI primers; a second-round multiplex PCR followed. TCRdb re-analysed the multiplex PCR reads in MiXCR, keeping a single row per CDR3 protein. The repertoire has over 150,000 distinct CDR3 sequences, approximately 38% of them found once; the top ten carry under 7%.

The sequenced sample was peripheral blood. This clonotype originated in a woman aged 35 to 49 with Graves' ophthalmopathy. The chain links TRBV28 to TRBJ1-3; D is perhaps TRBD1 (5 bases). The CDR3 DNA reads TGTGCCAGCAGTCCTCGGGGCGGCGGAGGTTGGTACACCATATATTTT. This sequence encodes CASSPRGGGGWYTIYF.